This T cell receptor beta chain was captured by sequencing in a study of T cells in women clearing cervical HPV infection. Sequenced by immunoSEQ multiplex PCR; TCRdb stores in-frame clones only, minus some. The record lists about 34,000 clones, of which the ten most abundant hold about 3.4%. Germline CDR1 is KGHSH and CDR2 is LQKENI. V dropped 1 base and J dropped 2; count of bases not matched to a gene: 10. The CDR3 runs to 17 residues. Worth noting for this clone: The read terminates 3 residues before the CDR3 end, so the remaining end is supplied by the germline J gene.

V gene TRBV18 combines with J gene TRBJ2-5; TRBD2 aligns across 7 bases. This clonotype was obtained from a woman between 18 and 70 years old with a cervical HPV16 infection that either progressed to CIN3+ or cleared (not recorded which). Sequencing used blood buffy coat. CDR3 region: CASSPQHSGGGQETQYF. The sequenced part of the CDR3 DNA is TGTGCCAGCTCACCACAACACTCCGGCGGGGGACAAGAGACC.